The TCR beta chain described here comes from a study of CD8 T cells in Susac syndrome. A quantity of about 0.5 to 1 ug RNA underwent reverse transcription using random hexamers. TCRdb re-analysed the immunoSEQ multiplex PCR reads in MiXCR, keeping a single row per CDR3 protein. The table records some 130,000 distinct CDR3 sequences, about 94% of them present only once. TEMRA cells were enriched by FACS, while CD8+ and CD4+ T cells were obtained through a negative isolation that was performed magnetically. Input material: CD4+ T cells from PBMCs. This sequence originates from a human donor with multiple sclerosis.

The CDR3 sequence: CASSATGGAIKETQYF. CDR3 sequence (DNA): TGCGCCAGCAGCGCGACCGGCGGGGCTATAAAAGAGACCCAGTACTTC. J is TRBJ2-5 and V is TRBV5-1; tentatively, D is TRBD2 (6 bases). CDR1 is SGHRS, CDR2 YFSETQ, per germline. The V end was cut by 4 bases, the J end by 3 bases, with 19 bases between. The CDR3 is 16 amino acids.